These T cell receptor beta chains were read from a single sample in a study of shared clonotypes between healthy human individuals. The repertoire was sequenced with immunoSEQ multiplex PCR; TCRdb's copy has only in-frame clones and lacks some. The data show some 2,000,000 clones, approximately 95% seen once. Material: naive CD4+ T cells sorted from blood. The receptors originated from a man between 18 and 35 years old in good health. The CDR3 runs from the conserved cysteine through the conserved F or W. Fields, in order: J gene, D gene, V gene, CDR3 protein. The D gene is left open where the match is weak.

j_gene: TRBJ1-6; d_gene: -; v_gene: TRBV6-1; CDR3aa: CASSETSHYNSPLHF
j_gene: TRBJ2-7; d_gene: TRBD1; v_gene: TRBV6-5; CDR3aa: CASSQTGAQYF
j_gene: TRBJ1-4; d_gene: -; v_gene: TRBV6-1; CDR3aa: CASSEAGVGEKLFF
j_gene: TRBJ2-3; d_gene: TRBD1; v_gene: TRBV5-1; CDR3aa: CASSLGGQGGPDTQYF
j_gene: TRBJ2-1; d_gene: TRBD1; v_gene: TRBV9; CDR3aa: CASSVDRDRALNEQFF
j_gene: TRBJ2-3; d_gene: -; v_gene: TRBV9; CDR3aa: CASSVVGSTDTQYF
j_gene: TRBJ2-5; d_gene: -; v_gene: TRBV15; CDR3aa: CATSRVYNQETQYF
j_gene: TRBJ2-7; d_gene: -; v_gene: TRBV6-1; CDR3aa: CASSEEAGPYEQYF
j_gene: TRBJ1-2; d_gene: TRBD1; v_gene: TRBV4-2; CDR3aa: CASSQGTGVNYGYTF
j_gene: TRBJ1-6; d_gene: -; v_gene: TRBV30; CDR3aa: CAWSVRRVWGTGDNSPLHF
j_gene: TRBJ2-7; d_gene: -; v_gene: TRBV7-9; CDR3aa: CASSLGQGSKSEQYF
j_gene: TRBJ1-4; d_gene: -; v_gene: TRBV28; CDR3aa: CASSGGGEKLFF
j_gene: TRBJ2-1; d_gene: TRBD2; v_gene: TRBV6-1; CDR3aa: CASSPGLDSYNEQFF
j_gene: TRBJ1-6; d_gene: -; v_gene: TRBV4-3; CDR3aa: CASSQEASGGISPLHF
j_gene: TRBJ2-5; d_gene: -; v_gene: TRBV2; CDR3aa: CASSEGGTQETQYF
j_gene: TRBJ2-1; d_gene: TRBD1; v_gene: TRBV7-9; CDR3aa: CASSPRAGGGFNEQFF
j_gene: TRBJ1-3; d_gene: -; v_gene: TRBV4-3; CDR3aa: CASSQDVLWAPGNTIYF
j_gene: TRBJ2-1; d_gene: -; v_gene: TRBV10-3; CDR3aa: CAISDSNEQFF
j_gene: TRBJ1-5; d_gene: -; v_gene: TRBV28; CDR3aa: CASSLWGRGSNQPQHF
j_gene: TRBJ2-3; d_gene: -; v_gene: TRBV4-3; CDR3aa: CASSHLNTDTQYF
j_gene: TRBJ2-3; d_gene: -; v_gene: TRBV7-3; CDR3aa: CASSLRFSDTQYF
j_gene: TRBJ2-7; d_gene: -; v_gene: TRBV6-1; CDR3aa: CASKDRPYEQYF
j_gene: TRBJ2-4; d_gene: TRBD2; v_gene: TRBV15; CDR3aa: CATSSSAGGQNIQYF
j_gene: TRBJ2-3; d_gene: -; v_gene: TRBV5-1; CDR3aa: CASSLRVSASSTDTQYF
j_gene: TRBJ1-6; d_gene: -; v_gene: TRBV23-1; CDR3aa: CASSPRGAAQGYSPLHF
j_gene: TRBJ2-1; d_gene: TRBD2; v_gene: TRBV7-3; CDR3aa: CASSPSSGGLRQFF
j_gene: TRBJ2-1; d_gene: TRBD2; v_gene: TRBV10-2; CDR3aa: CASSGLAGVNEQFF
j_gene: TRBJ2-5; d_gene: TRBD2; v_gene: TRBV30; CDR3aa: CAWSVSRTSGGQETQYF
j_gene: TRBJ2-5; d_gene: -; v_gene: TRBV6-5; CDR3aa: CASSIGGLETQYF
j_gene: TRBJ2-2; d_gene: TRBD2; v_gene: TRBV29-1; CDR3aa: CSVRLAGGTGELFF
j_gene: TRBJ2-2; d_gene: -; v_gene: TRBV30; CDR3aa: CASPLSGARNTGELFF
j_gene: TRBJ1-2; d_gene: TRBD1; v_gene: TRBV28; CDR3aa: CASSPPHRGNYGYTF
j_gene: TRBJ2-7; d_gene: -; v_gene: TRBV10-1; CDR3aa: CASSESGGDEQYF
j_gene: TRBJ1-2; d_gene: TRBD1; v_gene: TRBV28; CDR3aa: CASSGQGGGYTF
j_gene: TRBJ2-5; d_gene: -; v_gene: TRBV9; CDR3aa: CASSVSYAETQYF
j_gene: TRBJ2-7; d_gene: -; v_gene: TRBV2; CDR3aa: CASSQDYKQYF
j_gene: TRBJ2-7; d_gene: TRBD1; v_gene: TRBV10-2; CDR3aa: CASRPPGQTYEQYF
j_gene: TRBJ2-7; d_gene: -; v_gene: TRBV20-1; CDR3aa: CSASGGYEQYF
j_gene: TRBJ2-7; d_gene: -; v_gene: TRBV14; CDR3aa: CASSQWSLAVSYEQYF
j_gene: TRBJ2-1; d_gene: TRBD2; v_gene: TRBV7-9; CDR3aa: CASSLLAGGRDNEQFF
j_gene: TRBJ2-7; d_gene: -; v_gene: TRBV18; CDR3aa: CASSPRDIFSYEQYF